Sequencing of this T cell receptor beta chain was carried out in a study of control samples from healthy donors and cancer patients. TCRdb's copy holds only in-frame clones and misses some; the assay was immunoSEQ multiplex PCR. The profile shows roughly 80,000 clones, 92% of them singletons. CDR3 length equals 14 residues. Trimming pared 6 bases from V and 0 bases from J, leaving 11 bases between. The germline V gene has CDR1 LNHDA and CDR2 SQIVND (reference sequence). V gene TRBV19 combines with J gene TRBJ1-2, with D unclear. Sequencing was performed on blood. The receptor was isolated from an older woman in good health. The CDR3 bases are TGTGCCAGTAGCTTACAGCGAGCTAACTATGGCTACACCTTC. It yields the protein CASSLQRANYGYTF.